The subject of this entry is one T cell receptor beta chain. These data are taken from a study of blood T cell repertoires in COVID-19. Whole-study context: From the United States, Italy and Spain came samples of acute and convalescent COVID-19. The analysed material was cDNA or gDNA that came from T cells, B-cell-depleted T cells, or PBMCs.

The CDR3 has 16 amino acids. Germline CDR1 reads LNHDA; CDR2 reads SQIVND (reference sequence). The V gene end was trimmed by 5 bases and the J gene end by 6 bases; junction bases not matched to a gene: 9. Original processing methods: Estimation of nucleated cell counts relied on the amplification of reference gene primers. Clones were sequenced by immunoSEQ multiplex PCR, and TCRdb holds only the in-frame ones, with some missing. That table gives V, J and clone size, and the DNA gave D and trimming. Among about 210,000 clones listed, around 82% were seen once. This chain links TRBV19 with TRBJ2-3, with 12 bases aligning to TRBD1. The sequence came from a woman in her seventies with acute or convalescent COVID-19. The sequenced sample was peripheral blood. The CDR3 nucleotides read TGTGCCAGTAGTGGGGGCCCGGGACAGGGGGCGGATACGCAGTATTTT. Protein sequence: CASSGGPGQGADTQYF. The entire variable domain, with the rest obtained from reference TRBV19 and TRBJ2-3, is as follows: DGGITQSPKYLFRKEGQNVTLSCEQNLNHDAMYWYRQDPGQGLRLIYYSQIVNDFQKGDIAEGYSVSREKKESFPLTVTSAQKNPTAFYLCASSGGPGQGADTQYFGPGTRLTVL.